The following is a T cell receptor beta chain sequence with its context. Its antigen is undetermined. The CDR3 consists of 15 residues. J lost 3 bases, V lost 3 bases, and 4 bases had no gene match. Germline V CDR1 and CDR2: LNHDA, SQIVND (reference sequence). This entry belongs to a study of OX40 agonist ivuxolimab in advanced cancers. Study-level background: Partial responses were achieved by three patients: one hepatocellular carcinoma, two cutaneous melanoma. Findings of the study overall: In CD8+ T cells, expanded clones were on average more numerous than in CD4+. Also present in some nonresponders was a low level of normalized T-cell clonal expansion.

TCRdb's copy holds only in-frame clones and misses some; the assay was immunoSEQ multiplex PCR. Among more than 45,000 clones listed, roughly 89% were seen once. The sequenced sample was CD4+ or CD8+ T cells sorted from blood, obtained in a trial of the OX40 agonist ivuxolimab. The chain uses TRBV19 and TRBJ1-1, with 10 bases that match TRBD1. This receptor was obtained from an adult with an advanced solid tumor such as melanoma, head and neck, liver or kidney cancer. The CDR3 DNA is TGTGCCAGTAGTATCCCTGGGACAGGGGACACTGAAGCTTTCTTT. Protein: CASSIPGTGDTEAFF.